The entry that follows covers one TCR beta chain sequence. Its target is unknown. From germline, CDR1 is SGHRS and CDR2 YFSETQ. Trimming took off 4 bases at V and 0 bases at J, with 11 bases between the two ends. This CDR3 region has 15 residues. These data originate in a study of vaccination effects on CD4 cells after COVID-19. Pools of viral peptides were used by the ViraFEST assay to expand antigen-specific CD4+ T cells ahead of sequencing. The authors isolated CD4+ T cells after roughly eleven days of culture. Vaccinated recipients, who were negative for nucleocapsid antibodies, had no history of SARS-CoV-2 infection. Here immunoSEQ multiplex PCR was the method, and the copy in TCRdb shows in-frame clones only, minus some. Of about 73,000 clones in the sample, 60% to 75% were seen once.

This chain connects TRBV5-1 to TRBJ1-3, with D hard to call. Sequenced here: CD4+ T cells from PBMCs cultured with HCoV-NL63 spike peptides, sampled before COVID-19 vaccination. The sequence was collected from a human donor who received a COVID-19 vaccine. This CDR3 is CASSRDGSSGNTIYF. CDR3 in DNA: TGCGCCAGCAGCCGTGATGGGAGCTCTGGAAACACCATATATTTT. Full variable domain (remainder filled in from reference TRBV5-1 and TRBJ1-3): KAGVTQTPRYLIKTRGQQVTLSCSPISGHRSVSWYQQTPGQGLQFLFEYFSETQRNKGNFPGRFSGRQFSNSRSEMNVSTLELGDSALYLCASSRDGSSGNTIYFGEGSWLTVV.